This T cell receptor beta chain was documented in a study of T cells in Graves' hyperthyroidism and ophthalmopathy. Study results and caveats: A model using 13 V-J features told ophthalmopathy apart from stable hyperthyroidism.

The table lists this clonotype with many counts. Its antigen remains unknown. TCR beta CDR3 regions were amplified from RNA transcripts. The HTBI set primed first-round TCR CDR3 RT-PCR. TCRdb fed the multiplex PCR reads into MiXCR, producing one record per CDR3 protein. Of a few hundred thousand distinct CDR3 sequences listed, roughly 15% are singletons. The specimen sequenced was blood. This clonotype was sampled from a woman under 30 with Graves' ophthalmopathy.

CDR3 residues: CASSRLGQGAYEQYF. For the CDR3, the DNA is TGTGCCAGCAGTCGACTGGGACAGGGAGCCTACGAGCAGTACTTC. The chain recombines TRBV28 with TRBJ2-7; 9 bases are shared with TRBD1. The CDR3 length is 15 residues. J lost 2 bases, V lost 5 bases, and 7 bases had no gene match. Germline loops: CDR1 MDHEN, CDR2 SYDVKM.